This T cell receptor beta chain appears in the sequencing data of a study of brain metastases from non-small cell lung cancer. Comment on this clone: What it binds is unknown.

Study-level findings and limits: Paired brain metastases and primary tumors largely shared TCR repertoires. Compared with primary tumors, brain metastases showed less T-cell infiltration. Expanded T-cell clones appeared in approximately 67% of brain metastases over primaries.

CDR1 SGDLS and CDR2 YYNGEE come from the germline V gene. This CDR3 spans 15 amino acids. Trimming removed 0 bases at V and 0 bases at J, with 8 bases between. The protocol was immunoSEQ multiplex PCR, while the TCRdb copy is restricted to in-frame clones and leaves out a portion. The sample yields thousands of clones, 70% to 90% seen once. This rearrangement joins TRBV9 to TRBJ2-3; D remains ambiguous. The source of this sequence is a donor over 35 with non-small cell lung cancer. Sequenced input: tissue from a brain metastasis. The CDR3 protein is CASSVATTSTDTQYF. The CDR3 DNA is TGTGCCAGCAGCGTAGCTACAACTAGCACAGATACGCAGTATTTT.